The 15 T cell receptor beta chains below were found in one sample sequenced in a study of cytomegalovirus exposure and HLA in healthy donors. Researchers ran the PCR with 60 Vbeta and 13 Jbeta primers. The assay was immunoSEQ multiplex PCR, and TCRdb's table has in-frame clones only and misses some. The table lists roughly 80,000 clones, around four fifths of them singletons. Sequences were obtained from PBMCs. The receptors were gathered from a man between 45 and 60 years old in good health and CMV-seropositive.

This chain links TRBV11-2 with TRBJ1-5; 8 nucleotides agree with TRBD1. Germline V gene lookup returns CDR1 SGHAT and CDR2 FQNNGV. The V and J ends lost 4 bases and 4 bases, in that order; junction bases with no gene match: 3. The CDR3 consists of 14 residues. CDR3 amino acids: CASSSGQGNQPQHF. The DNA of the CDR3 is TGTGCCAGCAGCTCCGGACAGGGAAATCAGCCCCAGCATTTT.

The chain's CDR3 is CASSFETGQGFPGANVLTF. DNA of the CDR3: TGTGCCAGCAGTTTCGAGACCGGACAGGGTTTCCCTGGGGCCAACGTCCTGACTTTC. V usage is TRBV27 and J usage is TRBJ2-6, with 8 bases lining up with TRBD1. Germline V gene data show CDR1 as MNHEY and CDR2 as SMNVEV (reference sequence). This CDR3 spans 19 amino acids. J was trimmed by 2 bases and V by 3 bases; bases with no gene match: 12.

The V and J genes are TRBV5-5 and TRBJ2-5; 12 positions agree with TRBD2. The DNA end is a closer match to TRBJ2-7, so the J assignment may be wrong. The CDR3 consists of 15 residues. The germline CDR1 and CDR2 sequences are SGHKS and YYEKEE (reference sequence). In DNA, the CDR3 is TGTGCCAGCAGCGCCTCTAGCGGGAGGGCCTACGAGCAGTACTTC. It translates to CASSASSGRAYEQYF.

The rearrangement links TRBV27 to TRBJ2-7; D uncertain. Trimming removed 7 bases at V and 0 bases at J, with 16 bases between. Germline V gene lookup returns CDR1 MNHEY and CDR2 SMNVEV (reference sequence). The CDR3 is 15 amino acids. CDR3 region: CASTESRPGSYEQYF. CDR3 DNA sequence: TGTGCCAGCACCGAGTCCCGGCCGGGCTCCTACGAGCAGTACTTC.

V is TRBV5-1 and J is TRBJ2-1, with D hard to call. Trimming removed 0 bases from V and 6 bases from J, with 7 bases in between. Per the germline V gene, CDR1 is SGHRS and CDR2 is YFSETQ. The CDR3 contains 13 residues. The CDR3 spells CASSLGASNEQFF. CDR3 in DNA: TGCGCCAGCAGCTTGGGGGCCTCCAATGAGCAGTTCTTC.

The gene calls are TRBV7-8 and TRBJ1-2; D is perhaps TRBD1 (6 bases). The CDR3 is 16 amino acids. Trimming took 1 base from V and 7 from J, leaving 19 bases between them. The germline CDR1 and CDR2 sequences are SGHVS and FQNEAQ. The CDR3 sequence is CASSLERGRGVSGYTF. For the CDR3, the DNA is TGTGCCAGCAGCTTAGAAAGAGGCAGGGGAGTCAGTGGCTACACCTTC.

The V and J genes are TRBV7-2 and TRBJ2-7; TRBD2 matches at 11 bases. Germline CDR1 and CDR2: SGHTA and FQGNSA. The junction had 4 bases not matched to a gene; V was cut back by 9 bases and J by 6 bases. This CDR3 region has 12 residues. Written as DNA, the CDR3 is TGTGCCAGTAGCGGGAGGGCTTCCGAGCAGTACTTC. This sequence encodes CASSGRASEQYF.

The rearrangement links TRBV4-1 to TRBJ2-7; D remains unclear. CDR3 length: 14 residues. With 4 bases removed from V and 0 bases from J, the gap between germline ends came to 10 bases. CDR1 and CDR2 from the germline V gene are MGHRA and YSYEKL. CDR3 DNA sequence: TGCGCCAGCAGCCTCGGTCACAGCTCCTACGAGCAGTACTTC. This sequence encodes CASSLGHSSYEQYF.

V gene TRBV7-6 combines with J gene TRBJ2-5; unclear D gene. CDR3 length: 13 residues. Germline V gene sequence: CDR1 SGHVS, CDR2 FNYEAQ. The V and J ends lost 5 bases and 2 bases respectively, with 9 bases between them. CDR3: CASSPKFQETQYF. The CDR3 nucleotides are TGTGCCAGCAGCCCAAAATTTCAAGAGACCCAGTACTTC.

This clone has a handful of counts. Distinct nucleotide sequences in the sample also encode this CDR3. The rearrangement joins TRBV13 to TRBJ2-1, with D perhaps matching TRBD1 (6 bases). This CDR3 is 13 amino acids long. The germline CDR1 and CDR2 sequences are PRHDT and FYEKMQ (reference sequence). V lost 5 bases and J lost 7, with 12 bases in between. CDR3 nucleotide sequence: TGTGCCAGCAGCGCCCAGGGGAAGAATGAGCAGTTCTTC. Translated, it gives CASSAQGKNEQFF.

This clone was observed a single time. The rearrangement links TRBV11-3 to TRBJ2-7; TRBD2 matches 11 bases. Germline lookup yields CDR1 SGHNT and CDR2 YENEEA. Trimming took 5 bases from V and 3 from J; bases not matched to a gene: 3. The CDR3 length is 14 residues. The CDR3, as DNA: TGTGCCAGCAGCCCCGGGACTAGCGGCTACGAGCAGTACTTC. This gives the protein CASSPGTSGYEQYF.

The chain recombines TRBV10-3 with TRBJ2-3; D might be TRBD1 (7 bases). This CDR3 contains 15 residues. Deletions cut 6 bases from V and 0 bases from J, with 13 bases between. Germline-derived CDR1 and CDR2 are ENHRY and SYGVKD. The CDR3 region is CAISGGQRSTDTQYF. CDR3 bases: TGTGCCATCAGCGGGGGACAGCGTAGCACAGATACGCAGTATTTT.

The chain's CDR3 is CASQGTGELFF. The CDR3 coding sequence is TGTGCTAGTCAGGGAACCGGGGAGCTGTTTTTT. The chain uses TRBV12-5 and TRBJ2-2; weak D call: TRBD1 (5 bases). V shed 8 bases and J shed 5 bases, with 6 bases lying between them. CDR1 is LGHNT, CDR2 FRNRAP, per germline. The CDR3 spans 11 residues.

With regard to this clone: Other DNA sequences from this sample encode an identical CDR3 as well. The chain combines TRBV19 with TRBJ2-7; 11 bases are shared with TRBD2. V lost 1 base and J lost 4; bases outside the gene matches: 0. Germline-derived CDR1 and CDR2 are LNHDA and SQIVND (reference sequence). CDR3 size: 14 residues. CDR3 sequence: CASSIGLAGYEQYF. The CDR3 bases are TGTGCCAGTAGTATAGGACTAGCGGGGTACGAGCAGTACTTC.

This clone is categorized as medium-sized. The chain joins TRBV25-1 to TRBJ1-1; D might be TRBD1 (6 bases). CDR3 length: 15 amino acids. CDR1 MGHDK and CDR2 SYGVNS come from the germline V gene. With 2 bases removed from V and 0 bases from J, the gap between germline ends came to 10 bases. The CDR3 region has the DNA TGTGCCAGCAGTGAAACCAGGACAGTGAACACTGAAGCTTTCTTT. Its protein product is CASSETRTVNTEAFF. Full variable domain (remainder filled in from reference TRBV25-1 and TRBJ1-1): EADIYQTPRYLVIGTGKKITLECSQTMGHDKMYWYQQDPGMELHLIHYSYGVNSTEKGDLSSESTVSRIRTEHFPLTLESARPSHTSQYLCASSETRTVNTEAFFGQGTRLTVV.